This T cell receptor beta chain is drawn from a study of PD-L1 blockade in urothelial cancer. Study overall: Intravenous atezolizumab, 1,200 mg every 3 weeks, was begun by patients around 2014. At 3 weeks after treatment start (second dose) and again at 6 weeks, blood was analyzed.

As concerns this clone: What it recognizes is unknown.

Study-wide points: Tumor-linked clones in blood grew more by 3 weeks in durable-benefit patients.

Stated time point: pretreatment peripheral blood. Locally advanced or metastatic urothelial carcinoma affected the patients. Sequencing was performed with immunoSEQ multiplex PCR; in TCRdb, only in-frame clones are kept and a portion is missing. The sample shows roughly 45,000 clones, around 82% of them seen only once. This CDR3 contains 17 residues. CDR1 and CDR2 from the germline V gene are SGDLS and YYNGEE. The V and J ends lost 5 bases and 2 bases respectively, with 17 bases between them. This clonotype originated in a man in his fifties or sixties with urothelial cancer. This chain joins TRBV9 and TRBJ2-6; TRBD2 is a possible D gene (5 bases). The starting material was PBMCs, obtained around atezolizumab (anti-PD-L1) treatment. CDR3 sequence (DNA): TGTGCCAGCAGTGCCCCTCTCAGCGGCGCTGGGGCCAACGTCCTGACTTTC. This encodes CASSAPLSGAGANVLTF.